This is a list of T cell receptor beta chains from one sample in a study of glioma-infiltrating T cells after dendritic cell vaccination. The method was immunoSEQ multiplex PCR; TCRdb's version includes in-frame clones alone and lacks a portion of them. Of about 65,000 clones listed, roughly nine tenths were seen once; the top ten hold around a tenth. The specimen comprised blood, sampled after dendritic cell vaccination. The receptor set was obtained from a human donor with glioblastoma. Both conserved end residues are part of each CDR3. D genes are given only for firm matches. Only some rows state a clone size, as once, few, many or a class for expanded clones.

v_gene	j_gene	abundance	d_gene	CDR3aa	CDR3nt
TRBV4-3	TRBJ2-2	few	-	CASSQDGKGKSTGELFF	TGCGCCAGCAGCCAAGATGGGAAGGGGAAGAGCACCGGGGAGCTGTTTTTT
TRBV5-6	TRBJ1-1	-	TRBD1	CASSLWKGARTEAFF	TGTGCCAGCAGCTTGTGGAAGGGGGCGAGAACTGAAGCTTTCTTT
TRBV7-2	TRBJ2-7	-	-	CASSPTAGTYEQYF	TGTGCCAGCAGCCCCACGGCGGGTACCTACGAGCAGTACTTC
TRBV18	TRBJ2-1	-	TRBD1	CASSLDRSYNEQFF	TGTGCCAGCTCACTGGACAGGTCTTACAATGAGCAGTTCTTC
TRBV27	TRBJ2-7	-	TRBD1	CASSLDRVAHEQYF	TGTGCCAGCAGTTTAGACAGGGTAGCCCACGAGCAGTACTTC
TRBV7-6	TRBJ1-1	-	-	CASSLGLGGTEAFF	TGTGCCAGCAGCTTAGGTCTAGGAGGAACTGAAGCTTTCTTT
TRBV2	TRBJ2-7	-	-	CASSRESYEQYF	TGTGCCAGCAGTCGAGAATCCTACGAGCAGTACTTC
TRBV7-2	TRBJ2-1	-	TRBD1	CASSLSGGDHEQFF	TGTGCCAGCAGCTTATCAGGGGGAGACCATGAGCAGTTCTTC
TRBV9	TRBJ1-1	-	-	CASSVAGNTEAFF	TGTGCCAGCAGCGTAGCAGGGAACACTGAAGCTTTCTTT
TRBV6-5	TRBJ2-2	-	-	CASRQGITGELFF	TGTGCCAGCAGACAGGGCATCACCGGGGAGCTGTTTTTT
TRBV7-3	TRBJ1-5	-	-	CASSLGGLGNQPQHF	TGTGCCAGCAGCTTAGGAGGGCTGGGGAATCAGCCCCAGCATTTT
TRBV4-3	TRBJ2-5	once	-	CASSLSAAGATLGETQYF	TGCGCCAGCAGCCTCTCGGCGGCGGGCGCCACTCTGGGGGAGACCCAGTACTTC
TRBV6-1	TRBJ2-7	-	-	CATLTANSYEQYF	TGTGCCACCCTGACAGCTAACTCCTACGAGCAGTACTTC
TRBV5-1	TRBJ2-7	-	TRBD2	CASSLSTGGSSYEQYF	TGCGCCAGCAGCTTATCGACGGGGGGAAGCTCCTACGAGCAGTACTTC
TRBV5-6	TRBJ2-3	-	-	CASSSAGPLDTQYF	TGTGCCAGCAGCTCCGCGGGGCCCTTAGATACGCAGTATTTT
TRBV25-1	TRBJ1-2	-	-	CASSITGRENYGYTF	TGTGCCAGCAGTATAACAGGACGGGAGAACTATGGCTACACCTTC
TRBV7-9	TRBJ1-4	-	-	CASSLNNVLYDEKLFF	TGTGCCAGCAGCTTAAATAACGTACTTTATGATGAAAAACTGTTTTTT
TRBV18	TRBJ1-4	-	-	CASSAAMFGTNEKLFF	TGTGCCAGCTCCGCGGCAATGTTTGGAACTAATGAAAAACTGTTTTTT
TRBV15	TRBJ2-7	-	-	CATGSGQGGTYEQYF	TGTGCCACCGGAAGCGGGCAGGGGGGTACCTACGAGCAGTACTTC
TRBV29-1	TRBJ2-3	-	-	CSVASGWTDTQYF	TGCAGCGTTGCGTCAGGGTGGACAGATACGCAGTATTTT
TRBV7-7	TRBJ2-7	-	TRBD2	CASSPGLAGSYEQYF	TGTGCTAGCAGCCCAGGACTAGCGGGTAGCTACGAGCAGTACTTC
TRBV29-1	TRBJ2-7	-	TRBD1	CSALTGVEQYF	TGCAGCGCCCTTACAGGGGTCGAGCAGTACTTC
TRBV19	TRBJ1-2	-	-	CASIGTAGYYGYTF	TGTGCCAGCATCGGGACTGCGGGATACTATGGCTACACCTTC
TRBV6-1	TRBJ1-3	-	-	CASSATWTANTIYF	TGTGCCAGCAGCGCGACCTGGACAGCGAACACCATATATTTT
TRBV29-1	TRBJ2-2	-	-	CSVGGRGNTGELFF	TGCAGCGTTGGAGGCAGGGGTAACACCGGGGAGCTGTTTTTT
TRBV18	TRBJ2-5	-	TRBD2	CASSPLLAGSQETQYF	TGTGCCAGCTCACCCTTACTAGCGGGGAGCCAAGAGACCCAGTACTTC
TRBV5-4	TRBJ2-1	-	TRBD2	CASSSGTSKSEQFF	TGTGCCAGCAGCTCCGGGACTAGCAAGTCTGAGCAGTTCTTC
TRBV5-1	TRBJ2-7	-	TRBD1	CASSLGGTGSYEQYF	TGCGCCAGCAGCTTGGGTGGGACAGGCTCCTACGAGCAGTACTTC
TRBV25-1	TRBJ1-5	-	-	CASSPSGGPKAQHF	TGTGCCAGCAGCCCCTCGGGGGGCCCTAAGGCCCAGCATTTT
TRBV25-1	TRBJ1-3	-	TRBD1	CASSARTGAGNTIYF	TGTGCCAGCAGTGCCAGGACAGGGGCTGGAAACACCATATATTTT
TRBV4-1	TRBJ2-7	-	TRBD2	CASSQGLARDYEQYF	TGCGCCAGCAGCCAAGGACTAGCGAGGGACTACGAGCAGTACTTC
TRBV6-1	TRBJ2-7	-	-	CASKRWYEQYF	TGTGCCAGCAAGAGGTGGTACGAGCAGTACTTC
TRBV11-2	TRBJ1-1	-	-	CASSLEAGRTEAFF	TGTGCCAGCAGCTTAGAGGCCGGGAGGACTGAAGCTTTCTTT
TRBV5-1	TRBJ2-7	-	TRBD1	CASSIMGTGGNEQYF	TGCGCCAGCAGCATAATGGGGACAGGGGGAAACGAGCAGTACTTC
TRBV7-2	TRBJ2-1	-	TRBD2	CASSLLTSGAYNEQFF	TGTGCCAGCAGCCTACTGACTAGCGGGGCATACAATGAGCAGTTCTTC
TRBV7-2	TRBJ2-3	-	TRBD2	CASSFTTSGRADTQYF	TGTGCCAGCAGCTTCACGACTAGCGGGAGGGCAGATACGCAGTATTTT
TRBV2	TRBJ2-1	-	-	CASRRVTSYNEQFF	TGTGCCAGCAGGCGGGTCACTTCCTACAATGAGCAGTTCTTC
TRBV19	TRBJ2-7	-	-	CASSLGDYEQYF	TGTGCCAGTAGTCTGGGAGACTACGAGCAGTACTTC
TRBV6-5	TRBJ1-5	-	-	CASSASGHVSQPQHF	TGTGCCAGCAGTGCCTCCGGACACGTATCTCAGCCCCAGCATTTT
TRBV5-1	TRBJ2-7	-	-	CASSLARDRYSYEQYF	TGCGCCAGCAGCTTGGCGCGGGACAGATACTCCTACGAGCAGTACTTC
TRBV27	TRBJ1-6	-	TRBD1	CASGKQGVSRRAYNSPLHF	TGTGCCAGCGGAAAACAGGGGGTGTCCCGTCGGGCCTATAATTCACCCCTCCACTTT
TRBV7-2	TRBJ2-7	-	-	CASSLTAPDYEQYF	TGTGCCAGCAGCTTAACAGCACCCGACTACGAGCAGTACTTC
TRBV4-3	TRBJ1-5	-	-	CASSQESGGSNQPQHF	TGCGCCAGCAGCCAAGAATCTGGCGGTTCAAATCAGCCCCAGCATTTT
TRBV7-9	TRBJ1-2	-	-	CASSRTENYGYTF	TGTGCCAGCAGCCGGACAGAGAACTATGGCTACACCTTC
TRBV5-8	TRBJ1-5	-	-	CASSFDGANNQPQHF	TGTGCCAGCAGCTTTGATGGGGCTAACAATCAGCCCCAGCATTTT
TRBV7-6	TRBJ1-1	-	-	CASSPIQANTEAFF	TGTGCCAGCAGCCCGATACAGGCGAACACTGAAGCTTTCTTT
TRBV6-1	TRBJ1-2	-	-	CASSEAIAASGGYTF	TGTGCCAGCAGTGAAGCCATCGCGGCCTCGGGAGGCTACACCTTC
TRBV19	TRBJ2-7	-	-	CASSKPGQSSYEQYF	TGTGCCAGTAGTAAGCCAGGCCAGAGCTCCTACGAGCAGTACTTC